Presented here are 20 T cell receptor beta chains from one specimen sequenced in a study of T cell changes during pregnancy in multiple sclerosis. Clones were read by immunoSEQ multiplex PCR, and TCRdb kept only the in-frame ones, dropping some. Of about 74,000 clones in the sample, approximately 91% were seen once. This specimen consisted of peripheral blood, obtained in the third trimester of pregnancy. Receptor source: a female donor with multiple sclerosis, enrolled in a pregnancy study.

The rearrangement uses TRBV29-1 and TRBJ1-2; TRBD1 might be the D (6 bases). CDR1 and CDR2 (germline): SQVTM, ANQGSEA. The CDR3 contains 13 residues. V was cut by 7 bases and J by 0 bases, with 12 bases left in between. The CDR3 bases are TGCAGCGCTTCGGGGGGCTCTAACTATGGCTACACCTTC. It codes for CSASGGSNYGYTF.

The chain uses TRBV9 and TRBJ2-5; D unresolved. The V end was cut by 3 bases, the J end by 2 bases, with 20 bases between. The CDR3 is 17 residues long. The germline CDR1 and CDR2 sequences are SGDLS and YYNGEE. The CDR3 bases are TGTGCCAGCAGCGCCGACACTTCGACGCCATCGCAAGAGACCCAGTACTTC. This sequence encodes CASSADTSTPSQETQYF.

This sequence joins TRBV28 and TRBJ1-6; D is possibly TRBD1 (6 bases). This CDR3 spans 13 amino acids. Trimming pared 6 bases from V and 11 bases from J, leaving 14 bases between. CDR1 and CDR2 from the germline V gene are MDHEN and SYDVKM. The CDR3 nucleotides read TGTGCCAGCAGGACAGGTGAATCTCCACCCCTCCACTTT. This encodes CASRTGESPPLHF.

This chain links TRBV27 with TRBJ2-1; 9 nucleotides align to TRBD1. The CDR3 has 15 residues. V dropped 5 bases and J dropped 6; count of bases not matched to a gene: 8. Germline CDR1 reads MNHEY; CDR2 reads SMNVEV (reference sequence). CDR3 bases: TGTGCCAGCAGTGGTGACAGGGGGGGTCTCAATGAGCAGTTCTTC. Its translation is CASSGDRGGLNEQFF.

This clone occurred a few times. The chain couples TRBV13 to TRBJ2-7; tentatively, D is TRBD2 (5 bases). The CDR3 is 12 amino acids. With 4 bases removed from V and 4 bases from J, the gap between germline ends came to 8 bases. CDR1 PRHDT and CDR2 FYEKMQ come from the germline V gene (reference sequence). Written as DNA, the CDR3 is TGTGCCAGCAGCTGGAGAGGGTACGAGCAGTACTTC. This sequence encodes CASSWRGYEQYF. Looking up the rest from reference TRBV13 and TRBJ2-7 gives the full variable domain: AAGVIQSPRHLIKEKRETATLKCYPIPRHDTVYWYQQGPGQDPQFLISFYEKMQSDKGSIPDRFSAQQFSDYHSELNMSSLELGDSALYFCASSWRGYEQYFGPGTRLTVT.

This chain links TRBV19 with TRBJ2-1, with 11 bases identical to TRBD1. The germline CDR1 and CDR2 sequences are LNHDA and SQIVND (reference sequence). V was clipped by 9 bases and J by 8 bases; unmatched bases: 15. CDR3 length equals 16 residues. CDR3 nucleotides: TGTGCCAGAAACATGCCTCGGGACAGGGGGATCCATGAGCAGTTCTTC. It translates to CARNMPRDRGIHEQFF.

The chain employs TRBV7-2 and TRBJ1-5; 9 bases agree with TRBD1. The CDR3 runs 13 residues. The germline gives CDR1 SGHTA, CDR2 FQGNSA. J was trimmed by 6 bases and V by 7 bases; bases with no gene match: 4. Here the CDR3 DNA reads TGTGCCAGCAAACAGGGGGCCGGTCAGCCCCAGCATTTT. As protein: CASKQGAGQPQHF.

The genes are TRBV28 and TRBJ1-5; 9 bases map to TRBD1. Trimming removed 1 base from V and 6 bases from J; junction bases left unmatched: 10. From germline, CDR1 is MDHEN and CDR2 SYDVKM. The CDR3 is made up of 17 amino acids. The DNA of the CDR3 is TGTGCCAGCAGTTTATTAGACAGGGGGTACGTCGGTCAGCCCCAGCATTTT. Protein product: CASSLLDRGYVGQPQHF. The whole variable domain, remainder taken from reference TRBV28 and TRBJ1-5, is DVKVTQSSRYLVKRTGEKVFLECVQDMDHENMFWYRQDPGLGLRLIYFSYDVKMKEKGDIPEGYSVSREKKERFSLILESASTNQTSMYLCASSLLDRGYVGQPQHFGDGTRLSIL.

V gene TRBV7-3 combines with J gene TRBJ2-1; 7 bases map to TRBD2. This CDR3 spans 16 amino acids. Germline trimming cut 4 bases from V and 8 bases from J; bases unmatched to any gene: 14. CDR1 and CDR2 (germline): SGHTA, FQGTGA. The DNA of the CDR3 is TGTGCCAGCAGCTCCACCGGGGAGGGTTATATCGATGAGCAGTTCTTC. Encoded protein: CASSSTGEGYIDEQFF.

The chain links TRBV2 to TRBJ1-5, with D possibly being TRBD1 (5 bases). The CDR3 has 13 amino acids. Germline V gives CDR1 SNHLY, CDR2 FYNNEI. Trimming took 6 bases from V and 1 from J, leaving 7 bases between them. The chain's CDR3 is CASRTESNQPQHF. The DNA of the CDR3 is TGTGCCAGCAGGACAGAGAGCAATCAGCCCCAGCATTTT.

This clone was detected once. The chain is built from TRBV5-1 and TRBJ2-1, with 8 bases that match TRBD1. This CDR3 has 15 residues. V dropped 0 bases and J dropped 6; count of bases not matched to a gene: 5. Per germline, CDR1 SGHRS and CDR2 YFSETQ. The CDR3: CASSLGGTGANEQFF. The CDR3, as DNA: TGCGCCAGCAGCTTGGGGGGGACAGGCGCCAATGAGCAGTTCTTC. The full variable domain, its missing parts supplied by reference TRBV5-1 and TRBJ2-1, is KAGVTQTPRYLIKTRGQQVTLSCSPISGHRSVSWYQQTPGQGLQFLFEYFSETQRNKGNFPGRFSGRQFSNSRSEMNVSTLELGDSALYLCASSLGGTGANEQFFGPGTRLTVL.

The chain recombines TRBV29-1 with TRBJ2-3; no clear D gene. CDR1 and CDR2 from the germline V gene are SQVTM and ANQGSEA. There are 12 residues in the CDR3. Trimming took off 6 bases at V and 2 bases at J, with 9 bases between the two ends. The CDR3 sequence: CSVGEPTDTQYF. The CDR3, as DNA: TGCAGCGTCGGAGAACCCACAGATACGCAGTATTTT.

This clone was seen a handful of times. The chain is built from TRBV6-1 and TRBJ1-3, with 10 bases matching TRBD1. V shed 5 bases, J shed 7 bases, and the junction held 8 bases outside the gene matches. There are 15 residues in the CDR3. CDR1 and CDR2 from the germline V gene are MNHNS and SASEGT. The CDR3 sequence: CASSSGQGGSNTIYF. DNA of the CDR3: TGTGCCAGCAGTTCCGGACAGGGGGGTAGTAACACCATATATTTT.

V and J are TRBV5-5 and TRBJ1-2, with 8 nucleotides matching TRBD1. CDR1 is SGHKS and CDR2 is YYEKEE in the germline V gene (reference sequence). The CDR3 covers 15 residues. The junction had 7 bases not matched to a gene; V was cut back by 3 bases and J by 3 bases. The CDR3, as DNA: TGTGCCAGCAGCTCCGGGTCAGGGGGCGACTATGGCTACACCTTC. This translates into CASSSGSGGDYGYTF. The full variable domain, in which reference TRBV5-5 and TRBJ1-2 provide the parts outside the CDR3, is DAGVTQSPTHLIKTRGQQVTLRCSPISGHKSVSWYQQVLGQGPQFIFQYYEKEERGRGNFPDRFSARQFPNYSSELNVNALLLGDSALYLCASSSGSGGDYGYTFGSGTRLTVV.

This chain connects TRBV27 to TRBJ2-3, with TRBD2 matching over 8 bases. Unmatched junction bases numbered 8, after V lost 1 base and J lost 2 bases. Germline CDR1 MNHEY, CDR2 SMNVEV (reference sequence). The CDR3 contains 17 residues. Here the CDR3 DNA reads TGTGCCAGCAGTTTATTGCCCCAGCGGGAGCTCACAGATACGCAGTATTTT. Encoded protein: CASSLLPQRELTDTQYF.

The genes are TRBV11-2 and TRBJ1-1; the D gene is possibly TRBD1 (5 bases). Germline CDR1 is SGHAT and CDR2 is FQNNGV. V lost 3 bases to trimming and J lost 0 bases, with 14 bases between them. The length of the CDR3 is 16 residues. Written as DNA, the CDR3 is TGTGCCAGCAGCTTCGACGGATGGGGCATGAACACTGAAGCTTTCTTT. Protein sequence: CASSFDGWGMNTEAFF.

The genes are TRBV30 and TRBJ1-2, with 10 bases lining up with TRBD1. J gave up 2 bases and V 1 base, and 10 bases lay outside the gene matches. The CDR3 loop spans 17 amino acids. The germline V gene encodes CDR1 GTSNPN and CDR2 SVGIG (reference sequence). DNA of the CDR3: TGTGCCTGGAGTGCGACAGGGGGCGGGGCTGTAAACTATGGCTACACCTTC. It is translated as CAWSATGGGAVNYGYTF.

The rearrangement links TRBV2 to TRBJ2-2; TRBD1 might be the D (6 bases). The germline V gene has CDR1 SNHLY and CDR2 FYNNEI. The CDR3 contains 13 residues. Trimming shortened V by 6 bases and J by 7 bases, and 12 bases separated the two germline ends. The CDR3 nucleotides read TGTGCCAGCAGACAGGGTGTCAGCGGGGAGCTGTTTTTT. Translation: CASRQGVSGELFF.

This clone appeared a single time. The chain employs TRBV7-3 and TRBJ2-1, with TRBD2 matching over 8 bases. The V segment lost 6 bases and the J segment 10 bases; nucleotides outside the gene matches: 14. Per the germline V gene, CDR1 is SGHTA and CDR2 is FQGTGA. The CDR3 loop spans 15 amino acids. The CDR3 DNA reads as TGTGCCAGCAGTCCCGATCCCCTTCCTAGCGGGGAGCAGTTCTTC. Translation: CASSPDPLPSGEQFF.

The rearrangement joins TRBV19 to TRBJ2-7; D ambiguous. This CDR3 has 14 residues. CDR1 is LNHDA and CDR2 is SQIVND in the germline V gene (reference sequence). V was cut by 6 bases and J by 0 bases, with 12 bases left in between. The CDR3 coding sequence is TGTGCCAGTAGCCGACAACTGAGCTCCTACGAGCAGTACTTC. Protein product: CASSRQLSSYEQYF.